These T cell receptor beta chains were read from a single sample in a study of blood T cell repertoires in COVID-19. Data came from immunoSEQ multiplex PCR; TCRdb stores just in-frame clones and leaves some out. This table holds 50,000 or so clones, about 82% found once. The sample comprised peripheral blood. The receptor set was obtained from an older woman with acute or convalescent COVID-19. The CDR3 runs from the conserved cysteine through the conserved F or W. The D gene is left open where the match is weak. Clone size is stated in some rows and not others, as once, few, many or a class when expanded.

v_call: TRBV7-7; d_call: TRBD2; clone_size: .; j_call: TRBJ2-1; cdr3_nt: TGTGCCAGCAGCGACCTCGGAGCGGGAACAAATGAGCAGTTCTTC; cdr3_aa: CASSDLGAGTNEQFF
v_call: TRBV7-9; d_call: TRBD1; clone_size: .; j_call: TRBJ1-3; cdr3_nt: TGTGCCAGCAGTTTTCCGGGACAGGGAGGAAACACCATATATTTT; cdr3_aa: CASSFPGQGGNTIYF
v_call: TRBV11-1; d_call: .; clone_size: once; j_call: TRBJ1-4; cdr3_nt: TGTGCCAGCAGCGTCCCAGGGGTAAGGGGAGAAAAACTGTTTTTT; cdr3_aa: CASSVPGVRGEKLFF
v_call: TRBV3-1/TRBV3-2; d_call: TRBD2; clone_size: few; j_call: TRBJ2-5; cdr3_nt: TGTGCCAGCAGCCAAAGCGGGAGAGGACCCCACCAAGAGACCCAGTACTTC; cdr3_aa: CASSQSGRGPHQETQYF
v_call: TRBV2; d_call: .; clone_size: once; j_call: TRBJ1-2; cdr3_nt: TGTGCCAGCAGTCAGGGGCGCGATGGCTACACCTTC; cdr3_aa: CASSQGRDGYTF
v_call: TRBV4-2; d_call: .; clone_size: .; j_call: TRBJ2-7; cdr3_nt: TGTGCCAGCAGCCAAGAGGTGGCTAGTCTTCGGGAGCAGTACTTC; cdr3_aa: CASSQEVASLREQYF
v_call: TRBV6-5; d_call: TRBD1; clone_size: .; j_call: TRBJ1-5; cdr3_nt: TGTGCCAGCAAGACTGGGGCAGGGGGTCAGCCCCAGCATTTT; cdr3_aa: CASKTGAGGQPQHF
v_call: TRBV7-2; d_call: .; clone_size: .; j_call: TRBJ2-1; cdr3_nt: TGTGCCAGCAGCTTAGTCCGGGGGGCATACAATGAGCAGTTCTTC; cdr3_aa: CASSLVRGAYNEQFF
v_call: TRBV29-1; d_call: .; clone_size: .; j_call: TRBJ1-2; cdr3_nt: TGCAGCGTTCCCGAGGAAAAACCCTCTGATGGCTACACCTTC; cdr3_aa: CSVPEEKPSDGYTF
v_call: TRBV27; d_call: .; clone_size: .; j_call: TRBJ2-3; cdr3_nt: TGTGCCAGCAGTCGCCGGGAGTGGGATACGCAGTATTTT; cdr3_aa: CASSRREWDTQYF
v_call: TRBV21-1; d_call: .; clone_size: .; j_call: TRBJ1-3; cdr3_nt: TGTGCCAGCGGACAGGGACAGAATAGACTTACCAGCTCTGGAAACACCATATATTTT; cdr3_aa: CASGQGQNRLTSSGNTIYF
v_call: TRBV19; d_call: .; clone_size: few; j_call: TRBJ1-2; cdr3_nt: TGTGCCAGTAGTCCGACAGCTAGCTATGGCTACACCTTC; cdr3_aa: CASSPTASYGYTF
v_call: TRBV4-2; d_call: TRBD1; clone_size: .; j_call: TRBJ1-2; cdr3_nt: TGTGCCAGCAGCAACGACAGGGACGAAGGCTACACCTTC; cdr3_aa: CASSNDRDEGYTF
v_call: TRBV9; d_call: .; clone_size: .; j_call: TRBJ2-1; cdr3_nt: TGTGCCAGCAGCGTATCTCGAAGTGGGCAGGGAAACAATGAGCAGTTCTTC; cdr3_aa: CASSVSRSGQGNNEQFF
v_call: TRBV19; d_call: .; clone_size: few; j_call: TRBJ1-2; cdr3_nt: TGTGCCAGTAGTATAGGGGAGACCTCTAACTATGGCTACACCTTC; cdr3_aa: CASSIGETSNYGYTF
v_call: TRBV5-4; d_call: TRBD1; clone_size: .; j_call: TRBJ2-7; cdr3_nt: TGTGCCAGCAGCTCCGGACAGGGATCCTCCTACGAGCAGTACTTC; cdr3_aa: CASSSGQGSSYEQYF
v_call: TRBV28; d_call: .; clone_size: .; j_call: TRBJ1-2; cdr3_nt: TGTGCCAGCAGTTTATCCTGGGAGGGCTACACCTTC; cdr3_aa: CASSLSWEGYTF
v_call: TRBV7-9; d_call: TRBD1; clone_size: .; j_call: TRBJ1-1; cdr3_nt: TGTGCCAGCAGCTTAGCTCGCCTAGGGACAGGCGGGACTGAAGCTTTCTTT; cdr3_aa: CASSLARLGTGGTEAFF
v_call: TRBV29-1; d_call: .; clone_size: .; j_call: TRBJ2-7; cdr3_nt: TGCAGCGTTGCAGGGGCCGGCAATAGGGCCTACGAGCAGTACTTC; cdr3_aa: CSVAGAGNRAYEQYF
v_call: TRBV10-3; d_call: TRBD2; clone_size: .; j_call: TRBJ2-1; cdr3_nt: TGTGCCATCTCCTCGGGGGGATCGACAAATGAGCAGTTCTTC; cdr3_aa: CAISSGGSTNEQFF
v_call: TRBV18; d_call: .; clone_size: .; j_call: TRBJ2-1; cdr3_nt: TGTGCCAGCTCTAAGCGGACCGCCTCCTACAATGAGCAGTTCTTC; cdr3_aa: CASSKRTASYNEQFF
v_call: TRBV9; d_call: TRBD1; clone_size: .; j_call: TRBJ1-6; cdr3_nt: TGTGCCAGCACCAGGGACAGGGTACCTTCACCCCTCCACTTT; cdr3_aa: CASTRDRVPSPLHF
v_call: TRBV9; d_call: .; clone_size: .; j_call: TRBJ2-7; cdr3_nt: TGTGCCAGCAGCGTAGAAGGTAGCGGTACCTACGAGCAGTACTTC; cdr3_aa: CASSVEGSGTYEQYF
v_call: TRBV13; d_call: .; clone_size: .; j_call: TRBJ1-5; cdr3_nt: TGTGCCAGCAGCTTCCGACAGGCCCAGGGCAATCAGCCCCAGCATTTT; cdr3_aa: CASSFRQAQGNQPQHF
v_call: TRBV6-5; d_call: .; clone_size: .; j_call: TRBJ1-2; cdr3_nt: TGTGCCACCTCCCAGGGGAATGGCTACACCTTC; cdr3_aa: CATSQGNGYTF
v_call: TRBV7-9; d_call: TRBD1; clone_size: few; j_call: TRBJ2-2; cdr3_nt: TGTGCCAGCAGCTCATTAGGTGGACAGGGGTTGGCCGGGGAGCTGTTTTTT; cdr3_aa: CASSSLGGQGLAGELFF
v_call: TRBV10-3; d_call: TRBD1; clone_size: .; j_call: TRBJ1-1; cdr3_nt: TGTGCCATCAGTGAGTCCGAAGGGACAGGGGCTGCTGAAGCTTTCTTT; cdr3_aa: CAISESEGTGAAEAFF
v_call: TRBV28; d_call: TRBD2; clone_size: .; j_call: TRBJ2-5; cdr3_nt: TGTGCCAGCAGACAGACTAGCGGGGGAAAAGAGACCCAGTACTTC; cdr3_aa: CASRQTSGGKETQYF
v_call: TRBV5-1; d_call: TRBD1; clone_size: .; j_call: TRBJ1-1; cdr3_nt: TGCGCCAGCAGCTCACAGACAGGGTCCCGAACTGAAGCTTTCTTT; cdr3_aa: CASSSQTGSRTEAFF
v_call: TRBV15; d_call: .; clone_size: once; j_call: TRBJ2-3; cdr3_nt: TGTGCCACCAGCTCAAGCGGCACAGATACGCAGTATTTT; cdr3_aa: CATSSSGTDTQYF
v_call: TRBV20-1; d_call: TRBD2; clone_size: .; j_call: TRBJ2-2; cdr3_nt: TGCAGTGCTAGTCGGAGCGGGGGGGTGACCGGGGAGCTGTTTTTT; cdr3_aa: CSASRSGGVTGELFF
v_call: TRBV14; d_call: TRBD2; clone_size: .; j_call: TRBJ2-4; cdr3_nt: TGTGCCAGCGGCTCCTCCGGGGGGAGCAAAAACATTCAGTACTTC; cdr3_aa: CASGSSGGSKNIQYF
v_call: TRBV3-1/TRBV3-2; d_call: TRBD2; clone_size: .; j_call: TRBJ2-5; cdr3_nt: TGTGCCAGCAGCCGGACTAGCGGGGGGGCAGAGACCCAGTACTTC; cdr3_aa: CASSRTSGGAETQYF
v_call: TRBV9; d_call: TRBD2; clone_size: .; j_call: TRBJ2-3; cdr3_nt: TGTGCCAGCAGCGTAGAGCACTCTAGCGGGATCAGAGATACGCAGTATTTT; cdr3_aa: CASSVEHSSGIRDTQYF
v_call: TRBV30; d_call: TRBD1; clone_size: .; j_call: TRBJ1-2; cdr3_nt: TGTGCCTGGAGGACCAAGGCGACAGGGAACTATGGCTACACCTTC; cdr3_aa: CAWRTKATGNYGYTF
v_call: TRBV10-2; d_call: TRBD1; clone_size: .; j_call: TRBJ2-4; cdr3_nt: TGCGCCAGCAGGAAAGGACAGGGTTTAAACATTCAGTACTTC; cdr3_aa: CASRKGQGLNIQYF